Listed here are 14 T cell receptor beta chains from one sample, sequenced in a study of naive and memory T cell subsets (dated by TCRdb to the late 2010s). The library was produced with 5' RACE. The sequencer was an Illumina MiSeq. The ligated cDNA was amplified by four rounds of PCR, in which nested alpha and beta constant region primers were used together with the SP2 primer. The public reads were quality trimmed at Q25 with fastp and then assembled into clones with MiXCR by TCRdb, keeping productive beta chains. Duplicate CDR3 protein sequences are folded into a single record with the most common DNA and genes. For this sample the table gives 57,000 or so distinct CDR3 sequences, of which about 7% were detected only once. Around 9.7% of the sample is held by the ten biggest clonotypes. A robust, sensitive protocol for the amplification, sequencing and analysis of TCRs was described in the study, in which 3' ligation of a UMI-containing oligonucleotide to TCR cDNA was used.

These TCRs come from a male donor in good health.

This clonotype was picked up many times. The chain employs TRBV10-1 and TRBJ1-1; D is possibly TRBD1 (5 bases). CDR3 size: 14 residues. Trimming stripped 2 bases from V and 0 bases from J, with 7 bases between. Per germline, CDR1 WNHNN and CDR2 SYGVQD (reference sequence). CDR3 loop: CASSEGALNTEAFF. For the CDR3, the DNA is TGCGCCAGCAGTGAGGGGGCGCTGAACACTGAAGCTTTCTTT.

This clonotype has at least ten counts. This chain connects TRBV6-1 to TRBJ2-1, with 13 bases that match TRBD2. CDR3 length equals 15 residues. CDR1 MNHNS and CDR2 SASEGT come from the germline V gene. V shed 6 bases, J shed 7 bases, and the junction held 6 bases outside the gene matches. The CDR3 region has the DNA TGTGCCAGCAGGGGGGGACTAGCGGGAAGGAATGAGCAGTTCTTC. This gives the protein CASRGGLAGRNEQFF.

The table lists this clonotype with many counts. The rearrangement links TRBV3-1 to TRBJ2-1; TRBD2 is a possible D gene (5 bases). The germline CDR1 and CDR2 sequences are LGHDT and YNNKEL (reference sequence). Trimming took off 3 bases at V and 11 bases at J, with 14 bases between the two ends. The CDR3 runs to 13 residues. The CDR3 sequence is CASSQRATGKQFF. CDR3 in DNA: TGTGCCAGCAGCCAGAGAGCGACGGGGAAGCAGTTCTTC.

The chain combines TRBV12-3 or TRBV12-4 with TRBJ1-1; 7 nucleotides agree with TRBD1. With V trimmed by 4 bases and J by 5 bases, 7 bases remained unmatched. The CDR3 is made up of 14 amino acids. The DNA of the CDR3 is TGTGCCAGCAGTTACTCGGACAGGAGGACTGAAGCTTTCTTT. This translates into CASSYSDRRTEAFF.

This clonotype has just a few counts. The gene calls are TRBV6-5 and TRBJ1-4, with a possible D match to TRBD1 (5 bases). CDR1 and CDR2 (germline): MNHEY, SVGAGI. The V end lost 0 bases, the J end lost 11 bases, and 19 bases lay between the germline ends. The CDR3 covers 16 residues. The DNA for the CDR3 is TGTGCCAGCAGTTACTCGAACACAGGCTCCGAGGGGAAACTGTTTTTT. Its protein is CASSYSNTGSEGKLFF.

Ten or more counts support this clonotype. The chain carries TRBV20-1 and TRBJ1-5; D unresolved. V dropped 1 base and J dropped 4 bases, with 8 bases sitting between them. The V gene's germline CDR1 is DFQATT and CDR2 SNEGSKA (reference sequence). The CDR3 loop spans 13 amino acids. The CDR3 sequence is CSARGSVNQPQHF. The DNA of the CDR3 is TGCAGTGCTAGAGGGTCGGTAAATCAGCCCCAGCATTTT.

Many counts were recorded for this clonotype. The genes are TRBV6-5 and TRBJ2-7, with D uncertain. Germline V gene lookup returns CDR1 MNHEY and CDR2 SVGAGI. This CDR3 region has 14 residues. The V and J ends lost 6 bases and 4 bases respectively, with 16 bases between them. The CDR3 loop is CASSRALGAYEQYF. CDR3 coding DNA: TGTGCCAGCAGCCGGGCCTTAGGAGCATACGAGCAGTACTTC.

This clonotype was seen a handful of times. The V call is TRBV6-5, the J call TRBJ2-7, with 7 bases that match TRBD1. The CDR3 is 14 residues long. Germline V lookup: CDR1 MNHEY, CDR2 SVGAGI. The V gene end was trimmed by 6 bases and the J gene end by 2 bases; junction bases not matched to a gene: 7. CDR3 nucleotides: TGTGCCAGCAGCTATAGGGACAGAGCCTACGAGCAGTACTTC. Translation: CASSYRDRAYEQYF.

This clonotype was seen a handful of times. The CDR3 here is CASSSRDVVYEQYF. The CDR3 nucleotides are TGTGCCAGCAGTTCCCGGGACGTTGTCTACGAGCAGTACTTC. The rearrangement links TRBV12-3 or TRBV12-4 to TRBJ2-7, with D perhaps being TRBD1 or TRBD2 (5 bases each). The CDR3 is 14 residues long. V dropped 4 bases and J dropped 3 bases, with 13 bases sitting between them.

This clonotype was detected a few times. The chain links TRBV19 to TRBJ1-2; D is uncertain. Germline CDR1 reads LNHDA; CDR2 reads SQIVND (reference sequence). V gave up 3 bases and J gave up 4 bases, with 12 bases separating them. The CDR3 consists of 14 residues. CDR3 DNA sequence: TGTGCCAGTAGTATTCAGCCGGGCTTCTATGGCTACACCTTC. Its protein is CASSIQPGFYGYTF.

This clonotype was found a few times. This chain joins TRBV10-3 and TRBJ1-2, with 9 bases lining up with TRBD1. Germline loops: CDR1 ENHRY, CDR2 SYGVKD. V shed 5 bases, J shed 4 bases, and the junction held 8 bases outside the gene matches. CDR3 length: 15 residues. CDR3 coding DNA: TGTGCCATCAGTCCCGGACAGGGGCGCGTCTATGGCTACACCTTC. This sequence encodes CAISPGQGRVYGYTF.

CDR3 coding DNA: TGCGCCAGCAGCCAAGGGATAGCCGTCGAGCAGTTCTTC. Protein product: CASSQGIAVEQFF. This chain joins TRBV4-1 and TRBJ2-1, with no clear D. Germline CDR1 and CDR2: MGHRA and YSYEKL. The CDR3 runs 13 residues. The germline V and J ends were trimmed by 1 base and 10 bases, with 11 bases remaining between them.

This clonotype appeared a few times. The gene calls are TRBV29-1 and TRBJ2-1; the D gene is possibly TRBD1 (6 bases). CDR1 is SQVTM and CDR2 is ANQGSEA in the germline V gene. The CDR3 runs 16 residues. Trimming cost V 1 base and J 0 bases, with 13 bases left between them. CDR3 loop: CSVEGKMGASYNEQFF. In DNA, the CDR3 is TGCAGCGTTGAAGGGAAGATGGGGGCCTCCTACAATGAGCAGTTCTTC.

The table lists this clonotype with many counts. The chain is built from TRBV3-1 and TRBJ2-5; D perhaps matches TRBD1 (6 bases). Germline CDR1 LGHDT, CDR2 YNNKEL (reference sequence). The CDR3 contains 13 residues. V lost 0 bases and J lost 4, with 6 bases in between. The DNA of the CDR3 is TGTGCCAGCAGCCAAGAGGGGGCAGAGACCCAGTACTTC. This codes for CASSQEGAETQYF.